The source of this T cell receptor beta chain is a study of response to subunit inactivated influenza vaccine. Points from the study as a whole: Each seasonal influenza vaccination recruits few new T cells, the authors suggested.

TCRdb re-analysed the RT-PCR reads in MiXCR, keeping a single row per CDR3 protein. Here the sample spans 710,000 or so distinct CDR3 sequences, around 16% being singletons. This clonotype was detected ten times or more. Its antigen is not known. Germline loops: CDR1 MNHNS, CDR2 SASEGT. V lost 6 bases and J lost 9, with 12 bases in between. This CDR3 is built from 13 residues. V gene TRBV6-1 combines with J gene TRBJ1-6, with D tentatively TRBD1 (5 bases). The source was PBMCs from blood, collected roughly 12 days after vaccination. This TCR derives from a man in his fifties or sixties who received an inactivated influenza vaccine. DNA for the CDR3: TGTGCCAGCAGAAGAGGGGTTTCTTCACCCCTCCACTTT. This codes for CASRRGVSSPLHF.